The next 23 T cell receptor beta chains were all read from a single sample in a study of T cell responses to AZD1222 COVID-19 vaccine. Measured with immunoSEQ multiplex PCR; TCRdb has only the in-frame clones, and not every one. Among 64,000 or so clones listed, 84% were seen once. The specimen comprised peripheral blood, sampled on day 0 of AZD1222 vaccination. All receptors come from an adult in good health.

V is TRBV15 and J is TRBJ1-2, with a possible D match to TRBD1 (6 bases). The CDR3 is 15 amino acids. In germline, CDR1 is LNHNV, CDR2 YYDKDF (reference sequence). V was clipped by 5 bases and J by 4 bases, with 17 bases between them. This CDR3 is CATSRNSGARYGYTF. The CDR3 coding sequence is TGTGCCACCAGCCGCAACTCGGGGGCGCGCTATGGCTACACCTTC.

V is TRBV7-2 and J is TRBJ2-7; D perhaps matches TRBD1 (6 bases). Looked up from germline, CDR1 is SGHTA and CDR2 is FQGNSA. The CDR3 contains 17 residues. V dropped 5 bases and J dropped 4 bases, with 24 bases sitting between them. CDR3 sequence: CASSLSGWVGTSYEQYF. The CDR3 region has the DNA TGTGCCAGCAGCCTCTCAGGTTGGGTGGGGACATCTTACGAGCAGTACTTC.

This clone was found many times. The chain recombines TRBV28 with TRBJ1-1; D is possibly TRBD1 (5 bases). This CDR3 has 14 amino acids. Germline CDR1 MDHEN, CDR2 SYDVKM. Trimming shortened V by 4 bases and J by 2 bases, and 11 bases separated the two germline ends. CDR3 protein: CASSSSQGNTEAFF. CDR3 DNA: TGTGCCAGCAGTTCAAGCCAGGGAAACACTGAAGCTTTCTTT.

This chain joins TRBV20-1 and TRBJ1-1; the D gene is possibly TRBD1 (5 bases). V dropped 3 bases and J dropped 6 bases, with 17 bases sitting between them. CDR1 is DFQATT and CDR2 is SNEGSKA in the germline V gene (reference sequence). The CDR3 contains 14 residues. The CDR3 here is CSASSLDRGPEAFF. The CDR3 DNA reads TGCAGTGCTAGTTCCTTGGATAGGGGCCCTGAAGCTTTCTTT.

The chain uses TRBV9 and TRBJ1-1; D unresolved. Germline lookup yields CDR1 SGDLS and CDR2 YYNGEE. Trimming took off 4 bases at V and 4 bases at J, with 14 bases between the two ends. This CDR3 contains 14 residues. CDR3 loop: CASSLTLGVTEAFF. The DNA of the CDR3 is TGTGCCAGCAGCCTTACCCTCGGGGTCACTGAAGCTTTCTTT.

The chain joins TRBV29-1 to TRBJ2-3; D is unresolved. The germline V gene encodes CDR1 SQVTM and CDR2 ANQGSEA. The CDR3 consists of 10 residues. The germline V and J ends were trimmed by 6 bases and 2 bases, with 3 bases remaining between them. The CDR3 DNA sequence: TGCAGCGTAGACACAGATACGCAGTATTTT. Translation gives CSVDTDTQYF.

The rearrangement joins TRBV5-8 to TRBJ1-1, with D tentatively TRBD1 (6 bases). Trimming shortened V by 4 bases and J by 0 bases, and 16 bases separated the two germline ends. Per the germline V gene, CDR1 is SGHTS and CDR2 is YDEGEE. This CDR3 spans 16 amino acids. The CDR3 DNA sequence: TGTGCCAGCAGCCGCACAATGGGGGCACTGAACACTGAAGCTTTCTTT. Its translation is CASSRTMGALNTEAFF. The full variable domain, in which reference TRBV5-8 and TRBJ1-1 provide the parts outside the CDR3, is EAGVTQSPTHLIKTRGQQATLRCSPISGHTSVYWYQQALGLGLQFLLWYDEGEERNRGNFPPRFSGRQFPNYSSELNVNALELEDSALYLCASSRTMGALNTEAFFGQGTRLTVV.

The chain uses TRBV5-1 and TRBJ1-3; D gene uncertain. Deletions cut 0 bases from V and 4 bases from J, with 8 bases between. The CDR3 covers 14 residues. Germline assignment: CDR1 SGHRS and CDR2 YFSETQ. The CDR3 region is CASSLDEEGNTIYF. The CDR3 bases are TGCGCCAGCAGCTTGGACGAGGAGGGAAACACCATATATTTT.

This sequence joins TRBV5-4 and TRBJ1-2; possible D gene TRBD1, 6 bases. Trimming removed 4 bases from V and 3 bases from J, with 13 bases in between. Germline CDR1 reads SGHNT; CDR2 reads YYREEE (reference sequence). This CDR3 is 14 amino acids long. The CDR3 sequence: CASSLPRTDYGYTF. The CDR3 nucleotides read TGTGCCAGCAGCCTTCCTCGGACAGACTATGGCTACACCTTC.

The chain combines TRBV30 with TRBJ2-1; D not certain. Germline V lookup: CDR1 GTSNPN, CDR2 SVGIG (reference sequence). The V gene lost 4 bases and the J gene lost 4 bases, with 11 bases spanning the gap. The CDR3 is 13 amino acids. CDR3 sequence reads: CAWNDGGYNEQFF. For the CDR3, the DNA is TGTGCCTGGAACGACGGCGGTTACAATGAGCAGTTCTTC.

The CDR3, as DNA: TGTGCCAGCAGCTTAGGGGGACAGGGGACTAACTATGGCTACACCTTC. Its protein is CASSLGGQGTNYGYTF. The chain is built from TRBV7-9 and TRBJ1-2, with 10 bases identical to TRBD1. Losses at the gene ends were 1 base for V and 0 bases for J; bases not matched to a gene: 2. The CDR3 extends over 16 amino acids. Germline V gene data show CDR1 as SEHNR and CDR2 as FQNEAQ (reference sequence).

This chain joins TRBV7-2 and TRBJ2-7, with TRBD1 matching 7 bases. Losses at the gene ends were 5 bases for V and 3 bases for J; bases not matched to a gene: 7. CDR3 length equals 14 residues. CDR1 is SGHTA, CDR2 FQGNSA, per germline. The CDR3 bases are TGTGCCAGCAGCCTGGGACAGAACAACTACGAGCAGTACTTC. Encoded protein: CASSLGQNNYEQYF. Looking up the rest from reference TRBV7-2 and TRBJ2-7 gives the full variable domain: GAGVSQSPSNKVTEKGKDVELRCDPISGHTALYWYRQSLGQGLEFLIYFQGNSAPDKSGLPSDRFSAERTGGSVSTLTIQRTQQEDSAVYLCASSLGQNNYEQYFGPGTRLTVT.

The chain links TRBV4-1 to TRBJ1-1; maybe TRBD1 (5 bases). The CDR3 has 15 amino acids. In germline, CDR1 is MGHRA, CDR2 YSYEKL. Trimming pared 0 bases from V and 0 bases from J, leaving 8 bases between. In nucleotides, the CDR3 is TGCGCCAGCAGCCAAGAAACAGGAGTGAACACTGAAGCTTTCTTT. Amino acid sequence: CASSQETGVNTEAFF.

V and J are TRBV9 and TRBJ1-1; D is ambiguous. V lost 0 bases, J lost 2 bases, and 8 bases lay in between. The germline V gene encodes CDR1 SGDLS and CDR2 YYNGEE. The CDR3 totals 14 residues. This chain's CDR3 is CASSVATDNTEAFF. The CDR3 region has the DNA TGTGCCAGCAGCGTAGCCACAGATAACACTGAAGCTTTCTTT.

The chain carries TRBV5-4 and TRBJ2-7; 8 nucleotides agree with TRBD2. Germline V gene sequence: CDR1 SGHNT, CDR2 YYREEE (reference sequence). This CDR3 is 16 amino acids long. V lost 0 bases and J lost 2; bases outside the gene matches: 7. The CDR3 nucleotides are TGTGCCAGCAGCTTGGGTGGTAGCGGGGTTCCCTACGAGCAGTACTTC. Residues: CASSLGGSGVPYEQYF.

The chain couples TRBV3-1 (or the pseudogene TRBV3-2) to TRBJ2-3; 7 nucleotides match TRBD2. Germline V gene sequence: CDR1 LGHDT, CDR2 YNNKEL (reference sequence). After removal of 0 bases from V and 5 bases from J, the junction contained 8 bases not matched to a gene. This CDR3 contains 16 residues. In DNA, the CDR3 is TGTGCCAGCAGCCAAGAGGGAACTAGCGATATAGATACGCAGTATTTT. Its translation: CASSQEGTSDIDTQYF.

The J gene is TRBJ2-7, the V gene TRBV5-1, with TRBD2 identical over 7 bases. Germline V CDR1 and CDR2: SGHRS, YFSETQ. Trimming at V came to 4 bases and at J to 6 bases, leaving 10 bases not matched to a gene. The CDR3 is 14 residues long. DNA for the CDR3: TGCGCCAGCAGCCCAGGCGGGGGAGAGGGCGAGCAGTACTTC. Translating gives CASSPGGGEGEQYF.

This chain links TRBV19 with TRBJ1-1, with D tentatively TRBD1 (5 bases). The CDR3 has 14 residues. CDR1 is LNHDA and CDR2 is SQIVND in the germline V gene (reference sequence). Between the trimmed V and J ends, which lost 3 bases and 4 bases, there was a span of 12 bases. The CDR3 DNA reads TGTGCCAGTAGTATTAGAGGGGTGAGCACTGAAGCTTTCTTT. Translation gives CASSIRGVSTEAFF.

V usage is TRBV4-1 and J usage is TRBJ1-5, with D hard to call. The V end was cut by 0 bases, the J end by 4 bases, with 7 bases between. The CDR3 is 14 amino acids. CDR1 is MGHRA, CDR2 YSYEKL, per germline. This CDR3 reads CASSQETGNQPQHF. The CDR3 DNA follows: TGCGCCAGCAGCCAAGAGACTGGGAATCAGCCCCAGCATTTT.

This clone was detected once. The chain carries TRBV5-4 and TRBJ2-5, with 11 bases identical to TRBD2. CDR3 length: 19 amino acids. J was trimmed by 5 bases and V by 6 bases; bases with no gene match: 21. CDR1 and CDR2 from the germline V gene are SGHNT and YYREEE (reference sequence). The CDR3 region has the DNA TGTGCCAGCAACCCTGAGGGCCTAGCGGGGGGACCCTTTGGGGAGACCCAGTACTTC. Amino acids: CASNPEGLAGGPFGETQYF.

V gene TRBV27 combines with J gene TRBJ1-2, with a tentative D call TRBD1 (5 bases). This CDR3 has 16 amino acids. Per the germline V gene, CDR1 is MNHEY and CDR2 is SMNVEV (reference sequence). V lost 5 bases, J lost 2 bases, and 18 bases lay in between. In DNA, the CDR3 is TGTGCCAGCAGTAATTTCATCTATGGGACGAACTATGGCTACACCTTC. It codes for CASSNFIYGTNYGYTF.

V and J are TRBV28 and TRBJ1-2, with 7 bases that match TRBD1. In germline, CDR1 is MDHEN, CDR2 SYDVKM. The CDR3 has 13 residues. The V and J ends lost 8 bases and 0 bases, in that order; junction bases with no gene match: 3. This CDR3 reads CASGTATNYGYTF. The CDR3, as DNA: TGTGCCAGCGGGACAGCTACTAACTATGGCTACACCTTC.

The rearrangement links TRBV3-1 (or the pseudogene TRBV3-2) to TRBJ2-3; D tentatively fits TRBD1 or TRBD2 (5 bases each). The CDR3 is 15 amino acids. Germline V gives CDR1 LGHDT, CDR2 YNNKEL (reference sequence). V lost 3 bases and J lost 1, with 11 bases in between. The CDR3 sequence: CASSQGTYGTDTQYF. CDR3 nucleotides: TGTGCCAGCAGCCAGGGGACGTACGGCACAGATACGCAGTATTTT.